What follows is one TCR beta chain and its context. Runs used v3.0 of the immunoSEQ assay and were done at survey level. TCRdb's copy holds only in-frame clones and misses some; the assay was immunoSEQ multiplex PCR. The data contain 40,000 to 45,000 clones, roughly 95% of them singletons. The data derive from a study of long-term antiretroviral therapy in people with HIV. Study-wide background: A decade or so separates the oldest specimens from the later 2015 immediate-ART recommendation.

Material: unsorted PBMCs, obtained 3.7 years after starting antiretroviral therapy. The sequence derives from a woman aged 50 to 60 with HIV.

CDR3 in amino acids: CASSPQGEDEQYF. The CDR3 DNA reads TGTGCCAGCTCACCTCAAGGGGAGGACGAGCAGTACTTC. The chain has TRBV18 and TRBJ2-7; a weak D match, TRBD2 (6 bases). V lost 3 bases to trimming and J lost 5 bases, with 11 bases between them. This CDR3 has 13 residues. CDR1 and CDR2 (germline): KGHSH, LQKENI.